The clone carrying this TCR beta chain was counted many times. This sample stems from a study of blood T cell repertoires in COVID-19. Study details: Acute-phase and convalescent COVID-19 samples originated in the United States, Italy and Spain. T cells, B-cell-depleted T cells, or PBMCs provided the cDNA or gDNA that served as material.

Germline CDR1 LNHDA, CDR2 SQIVND (reference sequence). V shed 5 bases, J shed 5 bases, and the junction held 7 bases outside the gene matches. CDR3 size: 14 residues. This table comes from immunoSEQ multiplex PCR, and its TCRdb copy is limited to in-frame clones, with some not included. The table records over 60,000 clones, approximately 85% of them present only once. The TCR comes from a woman of 80 years or more with active or convalescent COVID-19. J is TRBJ2-5 and V is TRBV19, with 8 bases lining up with TRBD2. The source material was peripheral blood. CDR3 in amino acids: CASSAGGVSETQYF. The CDR3 bases are TGTGCCAGTAGTGCCGGGGGGGTATCGGAGACCCAGTACTTC.